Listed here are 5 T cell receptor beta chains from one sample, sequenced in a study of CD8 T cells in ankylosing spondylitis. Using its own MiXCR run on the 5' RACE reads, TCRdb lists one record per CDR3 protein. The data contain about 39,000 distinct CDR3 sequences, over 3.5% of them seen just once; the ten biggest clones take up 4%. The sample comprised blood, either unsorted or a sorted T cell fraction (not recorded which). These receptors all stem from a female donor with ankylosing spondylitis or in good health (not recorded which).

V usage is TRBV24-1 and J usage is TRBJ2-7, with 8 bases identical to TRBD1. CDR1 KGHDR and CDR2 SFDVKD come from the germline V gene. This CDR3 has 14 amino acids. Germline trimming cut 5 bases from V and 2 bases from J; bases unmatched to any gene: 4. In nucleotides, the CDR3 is TGTGCCACCAGTGGGGGACAGGCCCCCTACGAGCAGTACTTC. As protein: CATSGGQAPYEQYF.

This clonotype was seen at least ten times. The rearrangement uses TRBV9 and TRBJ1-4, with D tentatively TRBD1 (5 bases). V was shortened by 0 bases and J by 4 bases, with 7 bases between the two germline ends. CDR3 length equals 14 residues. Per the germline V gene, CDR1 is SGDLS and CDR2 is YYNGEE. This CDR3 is CASSVGGVNEKLFF. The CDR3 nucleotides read TGTGCCAGCAGCGTAGGGGGGGTTAATGAAAAACTGTTTTTT.

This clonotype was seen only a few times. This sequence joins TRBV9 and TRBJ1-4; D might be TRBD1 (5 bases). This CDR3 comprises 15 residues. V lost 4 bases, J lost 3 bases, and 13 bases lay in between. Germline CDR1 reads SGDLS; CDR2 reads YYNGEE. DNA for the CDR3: TGTGCCAGCAGCCCGCAGGGAGTTGCTAATGAAAAACTGTTTTTT. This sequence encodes CASSPQGVANEKLFF. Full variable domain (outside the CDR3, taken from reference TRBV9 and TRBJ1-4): DSGVTQTPKHLITATGQRVTLRCSPRSGDLSVYWYQQSLDQGLQFLIQYYNGEERAKGNILERFSAQQFPDLHSELNLSSLELGDSALYFCASSPQGVANEKLFFGSGTQLSVL.

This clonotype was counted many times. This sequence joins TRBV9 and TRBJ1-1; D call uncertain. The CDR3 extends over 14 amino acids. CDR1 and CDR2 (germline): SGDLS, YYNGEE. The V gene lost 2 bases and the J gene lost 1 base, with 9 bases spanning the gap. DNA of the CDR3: TGTGCCAGCAGCGTTCTAACGGGGAACACTGAAGCTTTCTTT. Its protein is CASSVLTGNTEAFF.

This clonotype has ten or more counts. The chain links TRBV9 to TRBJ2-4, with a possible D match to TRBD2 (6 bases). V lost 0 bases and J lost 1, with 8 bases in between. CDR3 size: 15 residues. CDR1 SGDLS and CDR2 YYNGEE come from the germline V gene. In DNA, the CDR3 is TGTGCCAGCAGCGTAGAGGAGGGCGCCAAAAACATTCAGTACTTC. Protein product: CASSVEEGAKNIQYF.